This is a list of T cell receptor beta chains from one sample in a study of blood T cells in healthy people across ages. MiXCR, run by TCRdb on the 5' RACE reads, gives a single entry per CDR3 protein. Here the sample spans 550,000 to 800,000 distinct CDR3 sequences, 20% to 25% being singletons. The sample consisted of blood. The receptors here all came from a man aged 70-80 years in good health. Each CDR3 is given with its conserved first and last residue. The D gene is left open where the match is weak. Clone size is not always given. Where it is, it says once, few, many or a class for expanded clones.

cdr3_aa: CASSLAGFEGKLFF; cdr3_nt: TGCGCCAGCAGCTTGGCCGGTTTTGAAGGGAAACTGTTTTTT; clone_size: few; d_call: .; j_call: TRBJ1-4; v_call: TRBV5-1
cdr3_aa: CASSYSSVPTYNEQFF; cdr3_nt: TGTGCCAGCAGTTACTCGTCGGTACCCACCTACAATGAGCAGTTCTTC; clone_size: few; d_call: .; j_call: TRBJ2-1; v_call: TRBV6-5
cdr3_aa: CASSLVRGVQEQYF; cdr3_nt: TGTGCCAGCAGTTTAGTCCGCGGCGTTCAAGAGCAGTACTTC; clone_size: .; d_call: .; j_call: TRBJ2-5; v_call: TRBV12-3/TRBV12-4
cdr3_aa: CASSMEFPGELFF; cdr3_nt: TGTGCCAGTAGTATGGAGTTCCCCGGGGAGCTGTTTTTT; clone_size: .; d_call: .; j_call: TRBJ2-2; v_call: TRBV19
cdr3_aa: CASTGIYSNQPQHF; cdr3_nt: TGTGCCAGCACAGGGATCTATAGCAATCAGCCCCAGCATTTT; clone_size: few; d_call: .; j_call: TRBJ1-5; v_call: TRBV2
cdr3_aa: CSVGTSGSGANEQFF; cdr3_nt: TGCAGCGTGGGGACTAGCGGGAGCGGTGCGAATGAGCAGTTCTTC; clone_size: .; d_call: TRBD2; j_call: TRBJ2-1; v_call: TRBV29-1
cdr3_aa: CAISHGSDTQYF; cdr3_nt: TGTGCCATCTCCCACGGTTCAGATACGCAGTATTTT; clone_size: .; d_call: .; j_call: TRBJ2-3; v_call: TRBV10-3
cdr3_aa: CASSLEFGSTYEQYF; cdr3_nt: TGTGCCAGCAGCTTAGAGTTCGGGAGTACCTACGAGCAGTACTTC; clone_size: many; d_call: .; j_call: TRBJ2-7; v_call: TRBV7-6
cdr3_aa: CASSLLDSGANVLTF; cdr3_nt: TGTGCCAGCAGTCTACTAGATTCTGGGGCCAACGTCCTGACTTTC; clone_size: few; d_call: .; j_call: TRBJ2-6; v_call: TRBV2
cdr3_aa: CASSWVGGLAANEQFF; cdr3_nt: TGTGCCAGCAGTTGGGTGGGGGGACTAGCGGCTAATGAGCAGTTCTTC; clone_size: few; d_call: TRBD2; j_call: TRBJ2-1; v_call: TRBV12-3/TRBV12-4
cdr3_aa: CASSQDQVGGQGQFF; cdr3_nt: TGTGCCAGCAGCCAAGATCAGGTCGGGGGACAGGGGCAGTTCTTC; clone_size: few; d_call: TRBD1; j_call: TRBJ2-1; v_call: TRBV3-1
cdr3_aa: CASSFGTGSYSPLHF; cdr3_nt: TGTGCCAGCAGCTTTGGGACAGGCTCTTATTCACCCCTCCACTTT; clone_size: many; d_call: TRBD1; j_call: TRBJ1-6; v_call: TRBV7-8
cdr3_aa: CASSPGLAGSGANVLTF; cdr3_nt: TGTGCCAGCAGCCCCGGACTAGCGGGCTCTGGGGCCAACGTCCTGACTTTC; clone_size: .; d_call: TRBD2; j_call: TRBJ2-6; v_call: TRBV7-6
cdr3_aa: CASSYSPGDRAKNIQYF; cdr3_nt: TGTGCCAGCAGTTACTCACCAGGGGACAGAGCCAAAAACATTCAGTACTTC; clone_size: many; d_call: TRBD1; j_call: TRBJ2-4; v_call: TRBV6-2/TRBV6-3
cdr3_aa: CASSTPDRSDNSPLHF; cdr3_nt: TGTGCCAGCAGCACCCCGGACAGGTCCGATAATTCACCCCTCCACTTT; clone_size: few; d_call: TRBD1; j_call: TRBJ1-6; v_call: TRBV7-2
cdr3_aa: CASSLSAGGKNEQFF; cdr3_nt: TGCGCCAGCAGCTTGTCGGCGGGAGGGAAAAATGAGCAGTTCTTC; clone_size: .; d_call: TRBD2; j_call: TRBJ2-1; v_call: TRBV5-1
cdr3_aa: CASSQEERWTGDHEQYF; cdr3_nt: TGCGCCAGCAGCCAAGAGGAAAGATGGACAGGGGACCACGAGCAGTACTTC; clone_size: few; d_call: TRBD1; j_call: TRBJ2-7; v_call: TRBV4-1
cdr3_aa: CASSLDESGQRGDEQFF; cdr3_nt: TGCGCCAGCAGCTTGGATGAGTCGGGACAGAGAGGCGATGAGCAGTTCTTC; clone_size: .; d_call: TRBD1; j_call: TRBJ2-1; v_call: TRBV5-1
cdr3_aa: CATSDPGTIHGYTF; cdr3_nt: TGTGCCACCAGTGATCCCGGGACTATACATGGCTACACCTTC; clone_size: few; d_call: .; j_call: TRBJ1-2; v_call: TRBV24-1
cdr3_aa: CASSGPGQMKNYGYTF; cdr3_nt: TGTGCCAGCAGCGGACCGGGACAGATGAAAAACTATGGCTACACCTTC; clone_size: few; d_call: TRBD1; j_call: TRBJ1-2; v_call: TRBV5-8
cdr3_aa: CASTPGQGDVLTF; cdr3_nt: TGCGCCAGCACCCCGGGACAGGGTGATGTCCTGACTTTC; clone_size: .; d_call: TRBD1; j_call: TRBJ2-6; v_call: TRBV5-1
cdr3_aa: CASKPAGALQETQYF; cdr3_nt: TGTGCCAGCAAACCCGCAGGGGCCCTCCAAGAGACCCAGTACTTC; clone_size: .; d_call: .; j_call: TRBJ2-5; v_call: TRBV6-5
cdr3_aa: CASSQEGGRQETQYF; cdr3_nt: TGTGCCAGCAGCCAAGAAGGAGGGAGGCAAGAGACCCAGTACTTC; clone_size: .; d_call: .; j_call: TRBJ2-5; v_call: TRBV3-1
cdr3_aa: CASSIGGVQPQHF; cdr3_nt: TGTGCCAGCAGCATCGGGGGCGTCCAGCCCCAGCATTTT; clone_size: .; d_call: .; j_call: TRBJ1-5; v_call: TRBV5-4
cdr3_aa: CASSAQGTDEKLFF; cdr3_nt: TGTGCCAGCAGCGCGCAGGGGACGGATGAAAAACTGTTTTTT; clone_size: few; d_call: .; j_call: TRBJ1-4; v_call: TRBV9
cdr3_aa: CASSSSTDRWIETQYF; cdr3_nt: TGTGCCAGCAGTTCCTCGACGGACAGGTGGATAGAGACCCAGTACTTC; clone_size: few; d_call: TRBD1; j_call: TRBJ2-5; v_call: TRBV12-3/TRBV12-4
cdr3_aa: CASRPEQGWNSPLHF; cdr3_nt: TGTGCCAGCAGGCCAGAACAGGGTTGGAATTCACCCCTCCACTTT; clone_size: few; d_call: .; j_call: TRBJ1-6; v_call: TRBV7-9
cdr3_aa: CASSGAGPSHEQYF; cdr3_nt: TGTGCCAGCAGTGGGGCGGGCCCCTCCCACGAGCAGTACTTC; clone_size: .; d_call: .; j_call: TRBJ2-7; v_call: TRBV25-1
cdr3_aa: CASSGTGMNTEAFF; cdr3_nt: TGCGCCAGCAGCGGGACAGGGATGAACACTGAAGCTTTCTTT; clone_size: many; d_call: TRBD1; j_call: TRBJ1-1; v_call: TRBV5-1
cdr3_aa: CAITAGTPDYGYTF; cdr3_nt: TGTGCCATCACCGCCGGGACACCTGACTATGGCTACACCTTC; clone_size: .; d_call: .; j_call: TRBJ1-2; v_call: TRBV10-3
cdr3_aa: CASSQDFQSGEQFF; cdr3_nt: TGTGCCAGCAGCCAAGATTTTCAAAGCGGGGAGCAGTTCTTC; clone_size: .; d_call: .; j_call: TRBJ2-1; v_call: TRBV3-1
cdr3_aa: CASTLGVEQFF; cdr3_nt: TGTGCCAGCACCCTTGGGGTTGAGCAGTTCTTC; clone_size: .; d_call: .; j_call: TRBJ2-1; v_call: TRBV12-3/TRBV12-4
cdr3_aa: CAIMSSGGQETQYF; cdr3_nt: TGTGCCATCATGTCTAGCGGGGGACAAGAGACCCAGTACTTC; clone_size: .; d_call: TRBD2; j_call: TRBJ2-5; v_call: TRBV10-3
cdr3_aa: CASSLAPGQRGETQYF; cdr3_nt: TGCGCCAGCAGCTTGGCCCCGGGTCAAAGAGGGGAGACCCAGTACTTC; clone_size: .; d_call: .; j_call: TRBJ2-5; v_call: TRBV5-1
cdr3_aa: CACSLEVFGIEAFF; cdr3_nt: TGCGCCTGCAGCTTGGAAGTATTCGGGATTGAAGCTTTCTTT; clone_size: few; d_call: .; j_call: TRBJ1-1; v_call: TRBV5-1
cdr3_aa: CASSSRQDHALDTEAFF; cdr3_nt: TGTGCCAGCAGCTCCAGACAGGACCATGCTCTGGACACTGAAGCTTTCTTT; clone_size: .; d_call: .; j_call: TRBJ1-1; v_call: TRBV4-2
cdr3_aa: CASSGTRKTQYF; cdr3_nt: TGTGCCAGCAGCGGGACGAGAAAGACCCAGTACTTC; clone_size: .; d_call: .; j_call: TRBJ2-5; v_call: TRBV12-3/TRBV12-4
cdr3_aa: CASSQGTVGETQYF; cdr3_nt: TGTGCCAGCAGCCAAGGTACAGTCGGTGAGACCCAGTACTTC; clone_size: .; d_call: .; j_call: TRBJ2-5; v_call: TRBV3-1
cdr3_aa: CASSLLGNTGELFF; cdr3_nt: TGTGCCAGCAGCTTGCTAGGAAACACCGGGGAGCTGTTTTTT; clone_size: many; d_call: .; j_call: TRBJ2-2; v_call: TRBV7-9
cdr3_aa: CASSPPRQTGNTIYF; cdr3_nt: TGTGCCAGCTCACCACCCCGACAGACCGGAAACACCATATATTTT; clone_size: few; d_call: .; j_call: TRBJ1-3; v_call: TRBV18
cdr3_aa: CASSLRESNTGELFF; cdr3_nt: TGCGCCAGCAGCTTGAGGGAATCGAACACCGGGGAGCTGTTTTTT; clone_size: .; d_call: .; j_call: TRBJ2-2; v_call: TRBV5-1
cdr3_aa: CASSETSGSAPYEQYF; cdr3_nt: TGTGCCAGCAGTGAGACTAGCGGGAGCGCGCCCTACGAGCAGTACTTC; clone_size: .; d_call: TRBD2; j_call: TRBJ2-7; v_call: TRBV25-1
cdr3_aa: CASSVQRETQYF; cdr3_nt: TGTGCCAGCAGTGTTCAGCGGGAGACCCAGTACTTC; clone_size: .; d_call: .; j_call: TRBJ2-5; v_call: TRBV25-1
cdr3_aa: CASSFGGFNEQFF; cdr3_nt: TGCGCCAGCAGCTTTGGGGGATTTAATGAGCAGTTCTTC; clone_size: many; d_call: .; j_call: TRBJ2-1; v_call: TRBV5-1
cdr3_aa: CASSYSQGYQETQYF; cdr3_nt: TGTGCCAGCAGTTACTCTCAAGGGTACCAAGAGACCCAGTACTTC; clone_size: .; d_call: .; j_call: TRBJ2-5; v_call: TRBV6-6
cdr3_aa: CSVSGRSTDTQYF; cdr3_nt: TGCAGCGTGTCGGGCAGAAGCACAGATACGCAGTATTTT; clone_size: .; d_call: .; j_call: TRBJ2-3; v_call: TRBV29-1
cdr3_aa: CSALDVGSAIPQHF; cdr3_nt: TGCAGTGCCCTTGACGTGGGCTCAGCAATTCCCCAGCATTTT; clone_size: .; d_call: .; j_call: TRBJ1-5; v_call: TRBV20-1
cdr3_aa: CAISESMRGSYNEQFF; cdr3_nt: TGTGCCATCAGTGAGTCGATGCGGGGATCCTACAATGAGCAGTTCTTC; clone_size: few; d_call: .; j_call: TRBJ2-1; v_call: TRBV10-3
cdr3_aa: CASNRDTSYEQYF; cdr3_nt: TGTGCCAGCAATCGGGACACCTCCTACGAGCAGTACTTC; clone_size: .; d_call: .; j_call: TRBJ2-7; v_call: TRBV6-2/TRBV6-3
cdr3_aa: CASSFRSGETQYF; cdr3_nt: TGTGCCAGCAGTTTTAGAAGTGGCGAGACCCAGTACTTC; clone_size: few; d_call: .; j_call: TRBJ2-5; v_call: TRBV12-3/TRBV12-4
cdr3_aa: CASIQQKNSPLHF; cdr3_nt: TGTGCCAGCATCCAACAAAAAAATTCACCCCTCCACTTT; clone_size: few; d_call: .; j_call: TRBJ1-6; v_call: TRBV6-1
cdr3_aa: CASSLALDRGTQYF; cdr3_nt: TGCGCCAGCAGCTTGGCCTTGGACCGAGGGACCCAGTACTTC; clone_size: .; d_call: .; j_call: TRBJ2-5; v_call: TRBV7-9